This T cell receptor (beta chain) stems from a study of blood T cells in healthy people across ages. Across the whole study: The capture of about one barcoded beta molecule per two T cells was achieved by template switching.

There are a few counts of this clonotype. Next came a second PCR, run for roughly 6 to 11 cycles, which used a sample-barcoded 5' primer along with a J-beta primer mix. TCRdb recomputed calls from the 5' RACE reads with MiXCR, one row per CDR3 protein. The profile shows around 1,700,000 distinct CDR3 sequences, 28% of them singletons. V lost 4 bases and J lost 1; bases outside the gene matches: 14. The CDR3 sequence is 19 residues long. Germline V gives CDR1 MDHEN, CDR2 SYDVKM. The source is a woman in her 30s in good health. Sequencing was carried out using blood. The chain uses TRBV28 and TRBJ1-5, with 9 bases that match TRBD1. The CDR3 is CASSSYRGPAIYSNQPQHF. CDR3 coding DNA: TGTGCCAGCAGTTCCTACAGGGGGCCTGCGATATACAGCAATCAGCCCCAGCATTTT.